The entry below describes one T cell receptor (beta chain). What it binds is unknown. The sample originates from a study of cytomegalovirus exposure and HLA in healthy donors. Study conclusions and caveats: Researchers catalogued about 150 TCR beta chains as cytomegalovirus-associated. A classifier reportedly called cytomegalovirus status with high sensitivity and specificity. Later on, an analysis showed TCR association rates differing by HLA locus, with DRB1 the most and HLA-C the fewest. It has been reported that TCR beta sequences accurately predicted the HLA-A and HLA-B alleles of most subjects.

The PCR contained 60 Vbeta and 13 Jbeta primers. Method: immunoSEQ multiplex PCR; TCRdb's copy keeps in-frame clones and lacks some. The sample includes 75,000 to 100,000 clones, approximately 85% of them seen just once. Trimming cost V 4 bases and J 8 bases; bases outside gene matches: 19. CDR3 length: 18 residues. The germline V gene has CDR1 SGHRS and CDR2 YFSETQ. The sample consisted of PBMCs. The TCR sequence derives from a man aged 40-49 years in good health and CMV-seropositive. J is TRBJ2-1 and V is TRBV5-1; 9 bases agree with TRBD1. The CDR3 here is CASSKASTGGAGMDEQFF. For the CDR3, the DNA is TGCGCCAGCAGCAAAGCTTCCACAGGGGGCGCGGGGATGGATGAGCAGTTCTTC. Supplemented by reference TRBV5-1 and TRBJ2-1, the full variable domain reads KAGVTQTPRYLIKTRGQQVTLSCSPISGHRSVSWYQQTPGQGLQFLFEYFSETQRNKGNFPGRFSGRQFSNSRSEMNVSTLELGDSALYLCASSKASTGGAGMDEQFFGPGTRLTVL.